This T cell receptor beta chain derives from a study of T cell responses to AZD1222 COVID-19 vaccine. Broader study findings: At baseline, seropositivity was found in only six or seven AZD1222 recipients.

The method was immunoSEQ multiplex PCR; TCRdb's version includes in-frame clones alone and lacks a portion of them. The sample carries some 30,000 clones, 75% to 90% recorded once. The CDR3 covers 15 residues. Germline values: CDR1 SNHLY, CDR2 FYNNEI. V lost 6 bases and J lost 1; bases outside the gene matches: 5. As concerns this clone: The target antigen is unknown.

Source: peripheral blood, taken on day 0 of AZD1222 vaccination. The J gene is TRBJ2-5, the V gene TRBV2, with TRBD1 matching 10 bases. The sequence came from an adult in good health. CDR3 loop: CASRGGQGIQETQYF. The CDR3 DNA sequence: TGTGCCAGCAGGGGGGGACAGGGGATCCAAGAGACCCAGTACTTC. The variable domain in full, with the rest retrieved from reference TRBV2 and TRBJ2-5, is EPEVTQTPSHQVTQMGQEVILRCVPISNHLYFYWYRQILGQKVEFLVSFYNNEISEKSEIFDDQFSVERPDGSNFTLKIRSTKLEDSAMYFCASRGGQGIQETQYFGPGTRLLVL.